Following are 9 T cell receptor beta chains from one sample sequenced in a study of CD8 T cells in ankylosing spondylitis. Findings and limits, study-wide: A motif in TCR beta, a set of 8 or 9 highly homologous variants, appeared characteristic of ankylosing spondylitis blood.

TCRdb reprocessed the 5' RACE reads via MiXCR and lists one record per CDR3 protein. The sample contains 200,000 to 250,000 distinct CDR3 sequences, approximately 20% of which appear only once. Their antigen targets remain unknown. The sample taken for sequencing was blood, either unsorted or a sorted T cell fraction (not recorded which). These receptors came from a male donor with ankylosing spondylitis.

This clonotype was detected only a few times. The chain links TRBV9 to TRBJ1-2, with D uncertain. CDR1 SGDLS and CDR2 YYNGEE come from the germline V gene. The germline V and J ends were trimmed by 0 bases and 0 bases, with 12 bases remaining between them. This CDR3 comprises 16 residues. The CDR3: CASSVGVSHSNYGYTF. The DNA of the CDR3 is TGTGCCAGCAGCGTAGGGGTTTCCCACTCTAACTATGGCTACACCTTC. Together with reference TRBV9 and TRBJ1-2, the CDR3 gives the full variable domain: DSGVTQTPKHLITATGQRVTLRCSPRSGDLSVYWYQQSLDQGLQFLIQYYNGEERAKGNILERFSAQQFPDLHSELNLSSLELGDSALYFCASSVGVSHSNYGYTFGSGTRLTVV.

The chain's CDR3 is CASSRLGPGGETQYF. The CDR3 DNA is TGTGCCAGCAGCCGACTCGGTCCAGGCGGGGAGACCCAGTACTTC. V is TRBV7-9 and J is TRBJ2-5; D is perhaps TRBD2 (5 bases). Between the trimmed V and J ends, which lost 5 bases and 5 bases, there was a span of 18 bases. This CDR3 is 15 amino acids long. Germline V lookup: CDR1 SEHNR, CDR2 FQNEAQ (reference sequence).

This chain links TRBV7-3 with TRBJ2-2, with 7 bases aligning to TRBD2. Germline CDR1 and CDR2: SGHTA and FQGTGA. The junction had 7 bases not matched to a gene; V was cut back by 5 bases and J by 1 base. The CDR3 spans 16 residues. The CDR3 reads CASSAPGLENTGELFF. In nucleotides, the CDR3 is TGTGCCAGCAGCGCCCCTGGACTAGAGAACACCGGGGAGCTGTTTTTT.

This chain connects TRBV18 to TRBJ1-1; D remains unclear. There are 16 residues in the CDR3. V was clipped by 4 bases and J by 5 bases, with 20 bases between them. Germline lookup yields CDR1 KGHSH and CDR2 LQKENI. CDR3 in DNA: TGTGCCAGCTCACTAGGGAACGGGCCTCCCAGGACTGAAGCTTTCTTT. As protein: CASSLGNGPPRTEAFF.

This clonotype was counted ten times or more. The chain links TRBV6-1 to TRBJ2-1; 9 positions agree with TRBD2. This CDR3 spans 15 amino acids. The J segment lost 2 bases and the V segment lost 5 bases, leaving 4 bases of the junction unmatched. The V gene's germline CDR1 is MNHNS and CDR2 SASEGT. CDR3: CASSPGTSTYNEQFF. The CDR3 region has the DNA TGTGCCAGCAGTCCCGGGACTAGCACCTACAATGAGCAGTTCTTC.

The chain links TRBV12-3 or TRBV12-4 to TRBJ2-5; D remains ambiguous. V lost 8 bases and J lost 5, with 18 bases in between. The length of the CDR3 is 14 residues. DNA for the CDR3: TGTGCCAGCGGCCCCCTCGGCCCCACGGAGACCCAGTACTTC. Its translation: CASGPLGPTETQYF.

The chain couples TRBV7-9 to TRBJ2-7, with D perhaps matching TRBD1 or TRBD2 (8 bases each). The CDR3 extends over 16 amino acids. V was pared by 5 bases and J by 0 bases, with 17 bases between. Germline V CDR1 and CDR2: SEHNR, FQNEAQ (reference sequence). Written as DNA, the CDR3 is TGTGCCAGCAGCCAGGGGGCAGCGGGAGCCTCCTACGAGCAGTACTTC. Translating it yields CASSQGAAGASYEQYF.

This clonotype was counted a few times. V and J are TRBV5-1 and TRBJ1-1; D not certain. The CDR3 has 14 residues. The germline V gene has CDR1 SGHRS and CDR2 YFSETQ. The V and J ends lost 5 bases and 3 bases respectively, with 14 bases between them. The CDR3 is CASRPDGTDTEAFF. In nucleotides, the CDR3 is TGCGCCAGCAGACCGGACGGAACGGACACTGAAGCTTTCTTT.

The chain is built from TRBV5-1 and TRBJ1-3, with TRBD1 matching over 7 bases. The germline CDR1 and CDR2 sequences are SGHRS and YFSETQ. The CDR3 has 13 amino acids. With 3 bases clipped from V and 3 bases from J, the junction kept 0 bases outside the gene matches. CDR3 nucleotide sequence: TGCGCCAGCAGCTGGACAGGTGGAAACACCATATATTTT. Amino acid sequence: CASSWTGGNTIYF.